The source of this T cell receptor beta chain is a study of cytomegalovirus exposure and HLA in healthy donors. Of note for this clone: As yet, its antigen is unknown.

Trimming removed 4 bases at V and 3 bases at J, with 11 bases between. The germline V gene has CDR1 SGHNT and CDR2 YYREEE (reference sequence). The CDR3 is 13 residues long. Donors sampled were nominally healthy, though unrecorded immune exposures were likely. General study findings and limits: Most CMV-associated TCR beta chains were later found to appear HLA-restricted.

Primers: 60 Vbeta forward and 13 Jbeta reverse. Only in-frame clones appear in the TCRdb table, and some are missing; sequencing was by immunoSEQ multiplex PCR. The sample contains about 200,000 clones, around three quarters of which appear only once. The receptor comes from a man in his thirties or forties in good health and CMV-seronegative. Sequencing was done on a sample of PBMCs. The rearrangement joins TRBV5-4 to TRBJ2-7, with TRBD1 as a possible D gene (6 bases). This chain's CDR3 is CASSVQGVYEQYF. The CDR3 DNA sequence: TGTGCCAGCAGCGTACAGGGTGTCTACGAGCAGTACTTC.